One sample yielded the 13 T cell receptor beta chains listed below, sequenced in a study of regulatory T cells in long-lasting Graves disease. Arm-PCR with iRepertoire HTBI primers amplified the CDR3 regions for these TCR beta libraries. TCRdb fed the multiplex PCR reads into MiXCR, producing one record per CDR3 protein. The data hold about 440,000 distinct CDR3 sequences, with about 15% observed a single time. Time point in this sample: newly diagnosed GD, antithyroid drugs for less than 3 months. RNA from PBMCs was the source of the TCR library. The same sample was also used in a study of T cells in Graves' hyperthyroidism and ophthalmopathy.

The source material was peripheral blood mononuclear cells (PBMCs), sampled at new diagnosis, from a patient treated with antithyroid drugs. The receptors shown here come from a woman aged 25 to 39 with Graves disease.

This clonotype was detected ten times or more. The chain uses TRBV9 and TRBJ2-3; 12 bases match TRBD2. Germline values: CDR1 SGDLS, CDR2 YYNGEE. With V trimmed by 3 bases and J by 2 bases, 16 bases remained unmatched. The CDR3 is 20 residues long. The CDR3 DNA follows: TGTGCCAGCAGCGACTCCATAGCGGGACTAGCGGGCCCTACCACAGATACGCAGTATTTT. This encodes CASSDSIAGLAGPTTDTQYF. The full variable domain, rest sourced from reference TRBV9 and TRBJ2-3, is DSGVTQTPKHLITATGQRVTLRCSPRSGDLSVYWYQQSLDQGLQFLIQYYNGEERAKGNILERFSAQQFPDLHSELNLSSLELGDSALYFCASSDSIAGLAGPTTDTQYFGPGTRLTVL.

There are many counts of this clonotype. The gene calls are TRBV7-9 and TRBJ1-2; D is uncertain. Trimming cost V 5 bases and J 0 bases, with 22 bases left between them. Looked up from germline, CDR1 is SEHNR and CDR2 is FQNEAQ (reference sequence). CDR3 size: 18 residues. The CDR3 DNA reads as TGTGCCAGCAGCCTGAGAGAGTTAGAAGGACGAGCTAACTATGGCTACACCTTC. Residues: CASSLRELEGRANYGYTF. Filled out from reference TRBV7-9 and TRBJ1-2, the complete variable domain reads DTGVSQNPRHKITKRGQNVTFRCDPISEHNRLYWYRQTLGQGPEFLTYFQNEAQLEKSRLLSDRFSAERPKGSFSTLEIQRTEQGDSAMYLCASSLRELEGRANYGYTFGSGTRLTVV.

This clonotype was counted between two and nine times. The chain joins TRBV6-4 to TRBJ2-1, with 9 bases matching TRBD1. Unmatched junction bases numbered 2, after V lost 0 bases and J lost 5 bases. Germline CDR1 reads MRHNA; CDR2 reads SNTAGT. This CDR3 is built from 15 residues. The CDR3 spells CASSDSTGGNNEQFF. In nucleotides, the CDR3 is TGTGCCAGCAGTGACTCGACAGGGGGGAACAATGAGCAGTTCTTC.

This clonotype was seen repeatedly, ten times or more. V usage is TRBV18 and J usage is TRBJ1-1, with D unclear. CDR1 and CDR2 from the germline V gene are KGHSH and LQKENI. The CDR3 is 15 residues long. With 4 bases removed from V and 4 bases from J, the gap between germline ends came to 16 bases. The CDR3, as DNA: TGTGCCAGCTCACGGGTCTCGGAGGTGGGCACTGAAGCTTTCTTT. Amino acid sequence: CASSRVSEVGTEAFF.

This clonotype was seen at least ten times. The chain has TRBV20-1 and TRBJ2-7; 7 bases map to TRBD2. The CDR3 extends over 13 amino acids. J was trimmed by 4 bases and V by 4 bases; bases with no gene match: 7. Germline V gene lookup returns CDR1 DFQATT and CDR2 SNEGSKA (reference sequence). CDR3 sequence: CSATGTTRYEQYF. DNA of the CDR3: TGCAGTGCTACCGGGACTACACGGTACGAGCAGTACTTC.

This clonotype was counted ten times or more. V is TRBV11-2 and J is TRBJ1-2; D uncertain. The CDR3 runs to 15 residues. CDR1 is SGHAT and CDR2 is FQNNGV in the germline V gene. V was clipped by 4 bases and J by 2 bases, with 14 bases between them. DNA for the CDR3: TGTGCCAGCAGCTCTATTGGCAGTTTAAACTATGGCTACACCTTC. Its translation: CASSSIGSLNYGYTF. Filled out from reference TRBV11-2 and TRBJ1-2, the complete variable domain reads EAGVAQSPRYKIIEKRQSVAFWCNPISGHATLYWYQQILGQGPKLLIQFQNNGVVDDSQLPKDRFSAERLKGVDSTLKIQPAKLEDSAVYLCASSSIGSLNYGYTFGSGTRLTVV.

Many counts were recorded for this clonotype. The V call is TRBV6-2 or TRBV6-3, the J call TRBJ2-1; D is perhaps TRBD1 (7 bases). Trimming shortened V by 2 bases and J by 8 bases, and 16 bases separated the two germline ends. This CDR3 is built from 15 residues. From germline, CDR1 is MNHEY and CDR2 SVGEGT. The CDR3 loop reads CASSYRTNQGDEQFF. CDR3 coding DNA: TGTGCCAGCAGTTACCGGACTAACCAGGGGGATGAGCAGTTCTTC.

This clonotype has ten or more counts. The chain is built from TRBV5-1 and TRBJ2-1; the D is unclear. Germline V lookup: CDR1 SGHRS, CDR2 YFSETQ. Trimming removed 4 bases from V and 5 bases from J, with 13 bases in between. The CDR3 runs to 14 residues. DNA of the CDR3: TGCGCCAGCAGCCTGGGTTGGTTGGACAATGAGCAGTTCTTC. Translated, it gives CASSLGWLDNEQFF. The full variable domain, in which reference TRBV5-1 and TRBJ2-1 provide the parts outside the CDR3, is KAGVTQTPRYLIKTRGQQVTLSCSPISGHRSVSWYQQTPGQGLQFLFEYFSETQRNKGNFPGRFSGRQFSNSRSEMNVSTLELGDSALYLCASSLGWLDNEQFFGPGTRLTVL.

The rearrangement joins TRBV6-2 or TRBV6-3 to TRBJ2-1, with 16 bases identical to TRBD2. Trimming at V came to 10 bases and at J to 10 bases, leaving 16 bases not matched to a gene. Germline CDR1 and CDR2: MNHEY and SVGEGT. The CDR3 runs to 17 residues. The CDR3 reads CAIPGTSGRAGDSEQFF. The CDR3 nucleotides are TGTGCCATACCAGGGACTAGCGGGAGGGCCGGGGACAGCGAGCAGTTCTTC.

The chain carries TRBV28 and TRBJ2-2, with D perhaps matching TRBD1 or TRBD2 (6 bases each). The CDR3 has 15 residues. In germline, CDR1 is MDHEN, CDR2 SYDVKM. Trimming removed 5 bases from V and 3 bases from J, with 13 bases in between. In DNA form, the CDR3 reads TGTGCCAGCAGTCCTCGGGGGCGGGACACCGGGGAGCTGTTTTTT. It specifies CASSPRGRDTGELFF.

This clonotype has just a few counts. The CDR3 spells CASSLDRVGEQYF. CDR3 DNA sequence: TGTGCCAGTAGCCTTGACAGGGTTGGGGAGCAGTACTTC. The chain combines TRBV19 with TRBJ2-7; 7 bases line up with TRBD1. CDR1 is LNHDA and CDR2 is SQIVND in the germline V gene (reference sequence). The ends lost 6 bases at V and 7 bases at J; junction bases unmatched: 9. The CDR3 sequence is 13 residues long.

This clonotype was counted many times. This CDR3 reads CASSLELAGEEYF. The CDR3 nucleotides are TGTGCCAGCAGCTTAGAACTAGCGGGAGAGGAGTACTTC. This chain joins TRBV7-9 and TRBJ2-7, with 11 bases matching TRBD2. The CDR3 contains 13 residues. Trimming at V came to 1 base and at J to 11 bases, leaving 4 bases not matched to a gene. Per the germline V gene, CDR1 is SEHNR and CDR2 is FQNEAQ (reference sequence).

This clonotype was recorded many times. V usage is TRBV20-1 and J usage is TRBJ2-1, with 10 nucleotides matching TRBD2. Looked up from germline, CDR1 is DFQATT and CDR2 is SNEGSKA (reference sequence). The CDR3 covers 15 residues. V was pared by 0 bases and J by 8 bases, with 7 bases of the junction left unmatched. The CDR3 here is CSARDLTSGAHEQFF. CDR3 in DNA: TGCAGTGCTAGAGATCTTACTAGCGGGGCCCATGAGCAGTTCTTC.